A single sample gave rise to the 21 T cell receptor beta chains below, sequenced in a study of neurological immune-mediated disorders. MiXCR was run by TCRdb on the 5' RACE reads, yielding one entry per CDR3 protein. The sample includes 70,000 to 90,000 distinct CDR3 sequences, approximately 5% of them seen just once. The sample comprised PBMCs. Receptor source: a woman in her twenties or thirties with multiple sclerosis.

Concerning this clonotype: Just one base apart from a much larger clone, this may be a read error. The chain uses TRBV12-3 or TRBV12-4 and TRBJ2-1, with 7 bases aligning to TRBD1. After removal of 6 bases from V and 10 bases from J, the junction contained 9 bases not matched to a gene. This CDR3 is built from 13 residues. CDR3 sequence: CASRGKGAGEQFF. The CDR3 DNA is TGTGCCAGCAGGGGAAAGGGGGCAGGGGAGCAGTTCTTC.

This clonotype has ten or more counts. DNA for the CDR3: TGTGCCACCAGTGATTTAGGGGGAGATGAGCAGTTCTTC. Translation gives CATSDLGGDEQFF. The chain combines TRBV24-1 with TRBJ2-1, with a tentative D call TRBD1 (6 bases). Germline V gene sequence: CDR1 KGHDR, CDR2 SFDVKD. The CDR3 has 13 amino acids. V was pared by 1 base and J by 8 bases, with 8 bases between.

This clonotype was found many times. The chain uses TRBV20-1 and TRBJ2-1, with D unresolved. The V end was cut by 4 bases, the J end by 0 bases, with 13 bases between. Germline lookup yields CDR1 DFQATT and CDR2 SNEGSKA (reference sequence). The CDR3 consists of 15 residues. DNA for the CDR3: TGCAGTGCTATCCGACTGGGTAGCTCCTACAATGAGCAGTTCTTC. This sequence encodes CSAIRLGSSYNEQFF.

This clonotype was observed a handful of times. The chain carries TRBV20-1 and TRBJ1-1; no clear D gene. There are 14 residues in the CDR3. Germline loops: CDR1 DFQATT, CDR2 SNEGSKA (reference sequence). Deletions cut 3 bases from V and 2 bases from J, with 13 bases between. CDR3 DNA: TGCAGTGCTAGGCTGCAGTTAACTAACACTGAAGCTTTCTTT. Its translation: CSARLQLTNTEAFF.

This clonotype was counted many times. The chain is built from TRBV5-1 and TRBJ2-3; 10 positions match TRBD2. J was trimmed by 2 bases and V by 4 bases; bases with no gene match: 4. This CDR3 contains 15 residues. Germline CDR1 is SGHRS and CDR2 is YFSETQ. The CDR3 DNA reads as TGCGCCAGCAGCGCAGCGGGAGGGACCACAGATACGCAGTATTTT. Translated, it gives CASSAAGGTTDTQYF.

This clonotype appeared many times. This sequence joins TRBV20-1 and TRBJ2-1, with a weak D call TRBD1 (6 bases). This CDR3 comprises 15 residues. V lost 6 bases and J lost 4, with 19 bases in between. The germline V gene has CDR1 DFQATT and CDR2 SNEGSKA (reference sequence). CDR3 nucleotides: TGCAGTGCCCCCTACGGGGTAGGACAGTACAATGAGCAGTTCTTC. This encodes CSAPYGVGQYNEQFF.

This clonotype was found many times. V is TRBV20-1 and J is TRBJ2-7, with 8 bases aligning to TRBD1. The trim removed 3 bases at V and 0 bases at J, leaving 10 bases unmatched. From germline, CDR1 is DFQATT and CDR2 SNEGSKA (reference sequence). The CDR3 consists of 16 residues. The CDR3 protein is CSARTRGDRFSYEQYF. The CDR3 DNA reads as TGCAGTGCTAGGACCCGCGGGGACAGGTTCTCCTACGAGCAGTACTTC.

This clonotype has ten or more counts. The chain is built from TRBV12-3 or TRBV12-4 and TRBJ2-2, with 7 bases identical to TRBD2. V lost 7 bases and J lost 3; bases outside the gene matches: 8. CDR3 length: 15 amino acids. CDR3 nucleotide sequence: TGTGCCAGCACCTGGGGCGGGGGATACACCGGGGAGCTGTTTTTT. Amino acids: CASTWGGGYTGELFF.

Many counts were recorded for this clonotype. Written as DNA, the CDR3 is TGTGCCAGCAGCTTGGGGGAGGCCAGGTTGGCCCACAATGAGCAGTTCTTC. This sequence encodes CASSLGEARLAHNEQFF. This chain uses TRBV5-6 with TRBJ2-1; the D gene is possibly TRBD2 (6 bases). Germline V gene lookup returns CDR1 SGHDT and CDR2 YYEEEE. V shed 0 bases and J shed 5 bases, with 18 bases lying between them. The CDR3 runs to 17 residues.

V usage is TRBV20-1 and J usage is TRBJ1-3; possible D gene TRBD1, 6 bases. The V gene's germline CDR1 is DFQATT and CDR2 SNEGSKA (reference sequence). CDR3 length equals 12 residues. Trimming took 1 base from V and 12 from J, leaving 13 bases between them. The CDR3 loop is CSARVTGKNIYF. DNA for the CDR3: TGCAGTGCTAGAGTAACAGGGAAAAACATATATTTT.

This clonotype was picked up a small number of times. The chain recombines TRBV12-3 or TRBV12-4 with TRBJ2-7; D not certain. There are 12 residues in the CDR3. V lost 7 bases and J 8 bases, leaving 15 bases between the germline ends. The CDR3 protein is CASTQDTHQQYF. The DNA for the CDR3 is TGTGCCAGCACCCAAGACACTCATCAGCAGTACTTC.

This clonotype was picked up many times. This could be a read error, since a much larger clone is one nucleotide away. This sequence joins TRBV10-3 and TRBJ2-7, with a tentative D call TRBD2 (6 bases). Germline V gene lookup returns CDR1 ENHRY and CDR2 SYGVKD. The V gene lost 11 bases and the J gene lost 7 bases, with 21 bases spanning the gap. The CDR3 is 13 amino acids. This CDR3 reads CASTPGGTEEQYF. The CDR3 nucleotides read TGTGCCTCCACTCCCGGGGGAACCGAAGAGCAGTACTTC.

In its sample, this clonotype was seen a few times. A much larger clone is a single base away; this may be a read error. The rearrangement uses TRBV20-1 and TRBJ2-3, with a possible D match to TRBD2 (5 bases). V lost 6 bases to trimming and J lost 0 bases, with 13 bases between them. Germline V gives CDR1 DFQATT, CDR2 SNEGSKA (reference sequence). This CDR3 spans 14 amino acids. The CDR3 DNA follows: TGCAGTGCCCACGGGCCGGGAAGCACAGATACGCAGTATTTT. The encoded protein is CSAHGPGSTDTQYF.

This clonotype was picked up many times. V and J are TRBV20-1 and TRBJ2-5; 10 bases align to TRBD2. There are 15 residues in the CDR3. CDR1 is DFQATT, CDR2 SNEGSKA, per germline (reference sequence). V lost 6 bases, J lost 7 bases, and 14 bases stayed unmatched. Written as DNA, the CDR3 is TGCAGTGCAAAATTAGCGGGGGGATCCCAGTGGACCCAGTACTTC. Amino acids: CSAKLAGGSQWTQYF.

This clonotype showed up many times. The chain joins TRBV5-1 to TRBJ2-5; D is unresolved. V was shortened by 2 bases and J by 5 bases, with 19 bases between the two germline ends. The V gene's germline CDR1 is SGHRS and CDR2 YFSETQ. This CDR3 has 16 amino acids. The CDR3 DNA reads as TGCGCCAGCAGCTTCCTGGACCGAACCCCCCGGGAGACCCAGTACTTC. Protein product: CASSFLDRTPRETQYF. The variable domain in full, completed from reference TRBV5-1 and TRBJ2-5, reads KAGVTQTPRYLIKTRGQQVTLSCSPISGHRSVSWYQQTPGQGLQFLFEYFSETQRNKGNFPGRFSGRQFSNSRSEMNVSTLELGDSALYLCASSFLDRTPRETQYFGPGTRLLVL.

This clonotype was found many times. The chain uses TRBV20-1 and TRBJ2-1, with D possibly being TRBD1 (5 bases). V was cut by 0 bases and J by 0 bases, with 9 bases left in between. The CDR3 extends over 15 amino acids. The germline CDR1 and CDR2 sequences are DFQATT and SNEGSKA (reference sequence). DNA for the CDR3: TGCAGTGCTAGAGATCTTAGGGGCTCCTACAATGAGCAGTTCTTC. It translates to CSARDLRGSYNEQFF.

This clonotype was seen at least ten times. The chain carries TRBV28 and TRBJ2-1; no firm D call. V lost 4 bases and J lost 6, with 7 bases in between. The CDR3 is 12 residues long. Germline CDR1 is MDHEN and CDR2 is SYDVKM. CDR3 in DNA: TGTGCCAGCAGTTCCCCACTCAATGAGCAGTTCTTC. Translated: CASSSPLNEQFF.

In its sample, this clonotype was seen many times. The chain is built from TRBV20-1 and TRBJ2-7; TRBD1 agrees at 10 bases. Germline V gene data show CDR1 as DFQATT and CDR2 as SNEGSKA (reference sequence). The CDR3 contains 14 residues. The junction had 8 bases not matched to a gene; V was cut back by 6 bases and J by 3 bases. CDR3 residues: CSASGGQGFYEQYF. The CDR3 coding sequence is TGCAGTGCCAGCGGGGGACAGGGGTTCTACGAGCAGTACTTC.

This clonotype was seen more than once but under ten times. The chain joins TRBV5-1 to TRBJ1-4; D unclear. V lost 3 bases, J lost 3 bases, and 12 bases lay in between. This CDR3 is built from 15 residues. Germline CDR1 SGHRS, CDR2 YFSETQ. CDR3 loop: CASSSRGEANEKLFF. The CDR3 coding sequence is TGCGCCAGCAGCTCCCGGGGAGAAGCTAATGAAAAACTGTTTTTT.

In this sample, this clonotype turned up many times. The gene calls are TRBV12-3 or TRBV12-4 and TRBJ2-1; no clear D gene. V was cut by 1 base and J by 5 bases, with 9 bases left in between. The CDR3 is made up of 14 amino acids. In DNA form, the CDR3 reads TGTGCCAGCAGTTTAGATTCCCGGAACAATGAGCAGTTCTTC. Its translation is CASSLDSRNNEQFF.

CDR3 DNA: TGCGCCAGCAGCCAAGGTCTAGGGGCCTCCTACGAGCAGTACTTC. Its protein product is CASSQGLGASYEQYF. V gene TRBV4-1 combines with J gene TRBJ2-7, with D possibly matching TRBD1 (5 bases). Germline-derived CDR1 and CDR2 are MGHRA and YSYEKL. This CDR3 region has 15 residues. V was cut by 1 base and J by 0 bases, with 10 bases left in between.